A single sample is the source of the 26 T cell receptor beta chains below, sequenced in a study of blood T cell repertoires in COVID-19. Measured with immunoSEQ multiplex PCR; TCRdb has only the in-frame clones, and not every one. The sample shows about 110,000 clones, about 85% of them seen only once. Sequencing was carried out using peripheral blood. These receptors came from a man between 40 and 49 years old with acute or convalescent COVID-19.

The CDR3 sequence: CASSRQIYGYTF. The CDR3 DNA reads TGTGCCAGCAGCCGACAGATCTATGGCTACACCTTC. The V call is TRBV28, the J call TRBJ1-2, with D possibly TRBD1 on 5 matching bases. The CDR3 has 12 residues. Between the trimmed V and J ends, which lost 6 bases and 4 bases, there was a span of 9 bases. Germline-derived CDR1 and CDR2 are MDHEN and SYDVKM.

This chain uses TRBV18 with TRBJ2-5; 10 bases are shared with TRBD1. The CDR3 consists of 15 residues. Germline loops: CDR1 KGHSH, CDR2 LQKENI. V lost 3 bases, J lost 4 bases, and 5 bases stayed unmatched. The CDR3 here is CASSPHRDRGETQYF. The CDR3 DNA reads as TGTGCCAGCTCACCGCACCGGGACAGGGGAGAGACCCAGTACTTC. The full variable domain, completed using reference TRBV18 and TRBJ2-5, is NAGVMQNPRHLVRRRGQEARLRCSPMKGHSHVYWYRQLPEEGLKFMVYLQKENIIDESGMPKERFSAEFPKEGPSILRIQQVVRGDSAAYFCASSPHRDRGETQYFGPGTRLLVL.

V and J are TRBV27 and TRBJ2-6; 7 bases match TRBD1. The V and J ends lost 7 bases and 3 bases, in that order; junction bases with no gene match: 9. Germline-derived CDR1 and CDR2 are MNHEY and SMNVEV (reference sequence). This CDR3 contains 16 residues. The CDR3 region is CASTLDRVFGANVLTF. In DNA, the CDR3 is TGTGCCAGCACCCTCGACAGGGTTTTTGGGGCCAACGTCCTGACTTTC.

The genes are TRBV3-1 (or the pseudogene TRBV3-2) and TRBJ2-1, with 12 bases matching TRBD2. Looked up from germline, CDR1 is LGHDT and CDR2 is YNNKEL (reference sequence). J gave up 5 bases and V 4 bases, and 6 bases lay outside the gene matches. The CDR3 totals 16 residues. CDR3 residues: CASSLLAGGRHNEQFF. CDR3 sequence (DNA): TGTGCCAGCAGCCTGCTAGCGGGGGGGCGCCACAATGAGCAGTTCTTC.

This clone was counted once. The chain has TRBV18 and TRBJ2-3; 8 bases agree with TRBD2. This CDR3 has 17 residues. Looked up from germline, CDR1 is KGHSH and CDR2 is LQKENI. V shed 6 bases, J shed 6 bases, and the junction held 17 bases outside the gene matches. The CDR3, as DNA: TGTGCCAGCTCCCAAAGGGGAGCCGGGGGGGCCAGTGATACGCAGTATTTT. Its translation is CASSQRGAGGASDTQYF.

The CDR3, as DNA: TGTGCCAGCAGTCCGACAGGGTCGGGGCAGCCCCAGCATTTT. It encodes CASSPTGSGQPQHF. The gene calls are TRBV11-2 and TRBJ1-5; 7 bases fit TRBD1. Germline CDR1 is SGHAT and CDR2 is FQNNGV. There are 14 residues in the CDR3. With V trimmed by 6 bases and J by 7 bases, 9 bases remained unmatched.

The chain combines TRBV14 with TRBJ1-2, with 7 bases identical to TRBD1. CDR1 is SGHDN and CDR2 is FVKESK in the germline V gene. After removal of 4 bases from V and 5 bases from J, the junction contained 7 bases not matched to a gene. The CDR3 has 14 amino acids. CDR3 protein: CASSPWGQLYGYTF. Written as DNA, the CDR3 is TGTGCCAGCAGCCCGTGGGGACAGCTGTATGGCTACACCTTC.

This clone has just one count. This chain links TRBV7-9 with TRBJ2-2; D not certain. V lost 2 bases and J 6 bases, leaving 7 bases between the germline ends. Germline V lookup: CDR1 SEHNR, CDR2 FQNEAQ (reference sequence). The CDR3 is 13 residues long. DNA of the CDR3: TGTGCCAGCAGCTTACGACTGTCCGGGGAGCTGTTTTTT. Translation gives CASSLRLSGELFF.

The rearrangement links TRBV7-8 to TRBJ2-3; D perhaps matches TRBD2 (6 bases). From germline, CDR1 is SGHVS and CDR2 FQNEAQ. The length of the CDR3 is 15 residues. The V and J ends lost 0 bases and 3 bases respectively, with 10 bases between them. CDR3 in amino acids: CASSLAGGKTDTQYF. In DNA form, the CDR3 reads TGTGCCAGCAGCTTAGCGGGCGGGAAGACAGATACGCAGTATTTT.

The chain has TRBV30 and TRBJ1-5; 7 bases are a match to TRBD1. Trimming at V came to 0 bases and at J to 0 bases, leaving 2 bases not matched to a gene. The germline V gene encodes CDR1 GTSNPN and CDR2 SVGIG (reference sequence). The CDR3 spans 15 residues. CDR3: CAWSVQGISNQPQHF. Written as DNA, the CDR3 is TGTGCCTGGAGTGTACAGGGGATTAGCAATCAGCCCCAGCATTTT.

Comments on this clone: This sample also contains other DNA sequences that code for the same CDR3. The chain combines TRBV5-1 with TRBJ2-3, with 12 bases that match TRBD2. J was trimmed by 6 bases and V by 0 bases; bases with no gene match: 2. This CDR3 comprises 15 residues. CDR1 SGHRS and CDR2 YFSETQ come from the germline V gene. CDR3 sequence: CASSLGLAGADTQYF. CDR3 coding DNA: TGCGCCAGCAGCTTGGGACTAGCGGGAGCCGATACGCAGTATTTT.

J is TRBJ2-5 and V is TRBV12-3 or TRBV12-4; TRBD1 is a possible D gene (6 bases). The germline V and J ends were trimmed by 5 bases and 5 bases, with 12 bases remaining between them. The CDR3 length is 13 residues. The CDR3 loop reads CASSINRVETQYF. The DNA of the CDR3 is TGTGCCAGCAGTATAAACAGGGTTGAGACCCAGTACTTC.

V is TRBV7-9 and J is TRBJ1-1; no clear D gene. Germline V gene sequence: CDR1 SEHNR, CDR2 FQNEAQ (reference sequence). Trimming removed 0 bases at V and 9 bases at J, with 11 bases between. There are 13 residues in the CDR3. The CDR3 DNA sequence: TGTGCCAGCAGCTTAGCAGGGTCCGGGAAAGCTTTCTTT. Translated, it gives CASSLAGSGKAFF.

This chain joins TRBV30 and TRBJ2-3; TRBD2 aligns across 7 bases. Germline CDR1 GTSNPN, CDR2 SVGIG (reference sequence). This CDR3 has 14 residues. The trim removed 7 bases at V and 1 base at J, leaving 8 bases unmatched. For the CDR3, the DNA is TGTGCCTTTGTCGGGGCGGGGGGCACAGATACGCAGTATTTT. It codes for CAFVGAGGTDTQYF. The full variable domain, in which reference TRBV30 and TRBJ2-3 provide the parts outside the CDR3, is SQTIHQWPATLVQPVGSPLSLECTVEGTSNPNLYWYRQAAGRGLQLLFYSVGIGQISSEVPQNLSASRPQDRQFILSSKKLLLSDSGFYLCAFVGAGGTDTQYFGPGTRLTVL.

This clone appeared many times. This CDR3 is CASSSDIQETQYF. The CDR3 DNA is TGTGCCAGCAGTTCAGACATCCAAGAGACCCAGTACTTC. The chain joins TRBV6-6 to TRBJ2-5, with no clear D. The V end was cut by 4 bases, the J end by 1 base, with 7 bases between. This CDR3 is 13 amino acids long. The germline V gene encodes CDR1 MNHNY and CDR2 SVGAGI (reference sequence).

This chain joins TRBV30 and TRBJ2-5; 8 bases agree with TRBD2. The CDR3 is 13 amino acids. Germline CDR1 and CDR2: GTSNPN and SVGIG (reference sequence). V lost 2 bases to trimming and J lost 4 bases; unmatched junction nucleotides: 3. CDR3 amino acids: CAWSSGRRETQYF. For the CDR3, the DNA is TGTGCCTGGAGTAGCGGGAGAAGAGAGACCCAGTACTTC.

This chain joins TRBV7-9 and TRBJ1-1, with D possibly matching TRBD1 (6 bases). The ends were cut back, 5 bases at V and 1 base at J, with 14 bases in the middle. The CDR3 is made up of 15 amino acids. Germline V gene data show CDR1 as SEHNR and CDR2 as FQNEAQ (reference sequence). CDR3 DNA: TGTGCCAGCAGCATGGTAGACAGGAAGAACACTGAAGCTTTCTTT. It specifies CASSMVDRKNTEAFF.

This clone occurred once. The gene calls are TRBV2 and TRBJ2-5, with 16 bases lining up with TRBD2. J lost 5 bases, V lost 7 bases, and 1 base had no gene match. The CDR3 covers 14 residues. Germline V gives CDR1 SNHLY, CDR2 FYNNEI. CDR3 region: CASKGLAGGETQYF. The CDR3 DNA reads TGTGCCAGCAAGGGACTAGCGGGAGGGGAGACCCAGTACTTC.

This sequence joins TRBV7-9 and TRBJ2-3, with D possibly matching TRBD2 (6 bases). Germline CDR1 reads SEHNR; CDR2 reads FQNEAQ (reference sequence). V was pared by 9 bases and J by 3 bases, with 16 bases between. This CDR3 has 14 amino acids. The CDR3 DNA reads TGTGCCAGTTCCCCCGGGAGCGTAACAGATACGCAGTATTTT. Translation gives CASSPGSVTDTQYF.

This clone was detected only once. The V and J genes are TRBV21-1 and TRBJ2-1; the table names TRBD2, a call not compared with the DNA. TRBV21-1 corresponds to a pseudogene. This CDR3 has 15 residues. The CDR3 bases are TGTGCCAGCAGCAAAGAGGCGGGAGAGCAAATTGAGCAGTTCTTC. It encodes CASSKEAGEQIEQFF.

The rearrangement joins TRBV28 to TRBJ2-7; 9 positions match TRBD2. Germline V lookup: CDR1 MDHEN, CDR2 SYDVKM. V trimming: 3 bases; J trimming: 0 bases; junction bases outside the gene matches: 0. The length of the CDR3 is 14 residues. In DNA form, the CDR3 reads TGTGCCAGCAGTTTTAGCGGGAGCTCCTACGAGCAGTACTTC. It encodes CASSFSGSSYEQYF.

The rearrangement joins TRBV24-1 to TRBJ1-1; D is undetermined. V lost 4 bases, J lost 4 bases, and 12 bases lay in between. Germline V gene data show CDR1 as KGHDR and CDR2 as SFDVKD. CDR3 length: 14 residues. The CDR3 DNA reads TGTGCCACCAGTGAATCCGGACTCGGCACTGAAGCTTTCTTT. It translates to CATSESGLGTEAFF.

In DNA form, the CDR3 reads TGTGCCAGCAGTTCCGAATCGACCGGGACAGGGTTCGAGCAGTACTTC. Its translation is CASSSESTGTGFEQYF. V and J are TRBV6-5 and TRBJ2-7, with 9 bases that match TRBD1. Germline loops: CDR1 MNHEY, CDR2 SVGAGI. The CDR3 spans 16 residues. V gave up 4 bases and J gave up 6 bases; unmatched junction bases: 13.

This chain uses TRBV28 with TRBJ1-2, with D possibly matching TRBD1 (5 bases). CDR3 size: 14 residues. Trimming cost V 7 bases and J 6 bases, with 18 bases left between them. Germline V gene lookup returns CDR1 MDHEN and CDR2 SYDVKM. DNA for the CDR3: TGTGCCAGCACCTTACTCACAGGCGGTGATGGCTACACCTTC. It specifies CASTLLTGGDGYTF.

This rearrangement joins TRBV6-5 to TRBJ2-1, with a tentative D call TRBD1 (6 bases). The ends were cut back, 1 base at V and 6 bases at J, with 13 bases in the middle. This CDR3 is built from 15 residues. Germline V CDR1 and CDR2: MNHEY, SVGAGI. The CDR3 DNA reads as TGTGCCAGCAGTTACTTACCCACAGGGTCCAATGAGCAGTTCTTC. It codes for CASSYLPTGSNEQFF.

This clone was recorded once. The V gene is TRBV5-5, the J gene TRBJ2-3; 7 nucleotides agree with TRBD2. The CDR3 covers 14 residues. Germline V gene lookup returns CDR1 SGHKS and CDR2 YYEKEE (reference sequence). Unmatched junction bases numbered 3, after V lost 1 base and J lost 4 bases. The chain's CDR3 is CASSLRGGADTQYF. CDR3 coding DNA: TGTGCCAGCAGCTTGAGGGGAGGGGCAGATACGCAGTATTTT.